This T cell receptor beta chain originates from a study of blood T cell repertoires in COVID-19. Here immunoSEQ multiplex PCR was the method, and the copy in TCRdb shows in-frame clones only, minus some. The table lists 150,000 to 200,000 clones, more than 70% of them singletons. This clone has just a few counts. The CDR3 runs 15 residues. V dropped 7 bases and J dropped 1 base, with 14 bases sitting between them. In germline, CDR1 is MNHEY, CDR2 SVGAGI. Sequencing was carried out using PBMCs or T cells enriched from blood (not recorded which). This chain joins TRBV6-5 and TRBJ1-3; a weak D match, TRBD1 (5 bases). The origin of this receptor is a man in his forties who had recovered from COVID-19. CDR3 DNA sequence: TGTGCCAGCACCGATCCCAGGGAATCTGGAAACACCATATATTTT. This translates into CASTDPRESGNTIYF.